This T cell receptor (beta chain) was recorded in a study of blood T cell repertoires in COVID-19. Study at large: Acute-phase and convalescent COVID-19 samples originated in the United States, Italy and Spain. T cells, B-cell-depleted T cells, or PBMCs supplied cDNA or gDNA.

Authors' data handling: Estimated nucleated cell counts came from reference gene primer amplification. TCRdb's copy holds only in-frame clones and misses some; the assay was immunoSEQ multiplex PCR. Clone size and V and J calls were adopted from that table, with D and trimming inferred from the DNA. Here the sample spans roughly 260,000 clones, 75% to 95% being singletons. Trimming took 4 bases from V and 6 from J; bases not matched to a gene: 8. CDR3 length equals 15 residues. Germline V gene sequence: CDR1 SGHTA, CDR2 FQGNSA. The Seattle patients, enrolled during active infection, were followed longitudinally.

This clonotype was obtained from a young adult with COVID-19, enrolled during active disease. The specimen sequenced was peripheral blood. The chain links TRBV7-2 to TRBJ2-3; TRBD2 aligns across 9 bases. The CDR3 protein is CASSYAGGPTDTQYF. The CDR3 DNA reads as TGTGCCAGCAGCTATGCGGGAGGGCCAACGGATACGCAGTATTTT.